This T cell receptor beta chain is drawn from a study of blood T cells in healthy people across ages. Note on this clonotype: Its target is not known.

Whole-study results and caveats: Diversity was estimated from one million T cells, and these estimates were considered underestimates.

CDR1 is SGHRS and CDR2 is YFSETQ in the germline V gene. The ends were cut back, 2 bases at V and 5 bases at J, with 15 bases in the middle. The CDR3 contains 15 residues. Through a sample-barcoded 5' primer and a J-beta primer mix, a second PCR was run for about 6 to 12 cycles. With 12 random nucleotides, a template-switch adaptor tagged each individual cDNA molecule. TCRdb independently ran MiXCR on the 5' RACE reads; one entry per CDR3 protein. The sample includes roughly 800,000 distinct CDR3 sequences, roughly 60% of them seen just once. This sequence joins TRBV5-1 and TRBJ2-3, with D perhaps given as TRBD1 or TRBD2 (6 bases each). The sample taken for sequencing was blood. The receptor's source is a man aged 25-45 years in good health. CDR3 in amino acids: CASSLRGAGGDTQYF. In DNA, the CDR3 is TGCGCCAGCAGCTTAAGGGGGGCCGGTGGAGATACGCAGTATTTT.